This T cell receptor beta chain comes out of a study of Graves' ophthalmopathy and Graves' hyperthyroidism. CDR3 regions of TCR beta were amplified from RNA transcripts. Investigators did first-round RT-PCR with HTBI primers, then second-round multiplex PCR. TCRdb redid the calling of the multiplex PCR reads with MiXCR, one entry per CDR3 protein. The repertoire includes more than 300,000 distinct CDR3 sequences, over 15% of them detected once, and approximately 7% sits in the top ten. In this sample, this clonotype turned up many times. What it binds is unknown. Whole-study results and caveats: A model of 13 signatures distinguished ophthalmopathy from stable hyperthyroidism at around 90% sensitivity and nearly 82% specificity.

The source of the PBMCs was less than 12 ml of fresh peripheral blood. Germline CDR1 MNHNS, CDR2 SASEGT. CDR3 size: 13 residues. Trimming cost V 6 bases and J 2 bases, with 10 bases left between them. The receptor's source is a woman in her late teens or twenties with stable Graves' hyperthyroidism. The V call is TRBV6-1, the J call TRBJ1-1; D unresolved. Source material: peripheral blood. Here the CDR3 reads CASRRSVNTEAFF. The CDR3 region has the DNA TGTGCCAGCAGGAGGTCTGTAAACACTGAAGCTTTCTTT.